This TCR beta chain is from a study of cytomegalovirus exposure and HLA in healthy donors. Whole-study findings and limits: TCR beta chain V- and J-gene trimming was linked, in a later analysis, to a missense variant in DCLRE1C.

The PCR employed 60 Vbeta primers together with 13 Jbeta primers. The method was immunoSEQ multiplex PCR; TCRdb's version includes in-frame clones alone and lacks a portion of them. The sample shows 70,000 to 85,000 clones, 60% to 70% of them seen only once. As concerns this clone: Its antigen remains unknown.

CDR3 length: 14 residues. V lost 7 bases and J lost 1, with 14 bases in between. From germline, CDR1 is MNHNS and CDR2 SASEGT. The receptor was isolated from a man in his thirties or forties in good health and CMV-seropositive. V usage is TRBV6-1 and J usage is TRBJ2-7; maybe TRBD1 (6 bases). The sample taken for sequencing was PBMCs. The CDR3 bases are TGTGCCAGCAAGGTAGGGGGTAGGTCCTACGAGCAGTACTTC. This sequence encodes CASKVGGRSYEQYF.